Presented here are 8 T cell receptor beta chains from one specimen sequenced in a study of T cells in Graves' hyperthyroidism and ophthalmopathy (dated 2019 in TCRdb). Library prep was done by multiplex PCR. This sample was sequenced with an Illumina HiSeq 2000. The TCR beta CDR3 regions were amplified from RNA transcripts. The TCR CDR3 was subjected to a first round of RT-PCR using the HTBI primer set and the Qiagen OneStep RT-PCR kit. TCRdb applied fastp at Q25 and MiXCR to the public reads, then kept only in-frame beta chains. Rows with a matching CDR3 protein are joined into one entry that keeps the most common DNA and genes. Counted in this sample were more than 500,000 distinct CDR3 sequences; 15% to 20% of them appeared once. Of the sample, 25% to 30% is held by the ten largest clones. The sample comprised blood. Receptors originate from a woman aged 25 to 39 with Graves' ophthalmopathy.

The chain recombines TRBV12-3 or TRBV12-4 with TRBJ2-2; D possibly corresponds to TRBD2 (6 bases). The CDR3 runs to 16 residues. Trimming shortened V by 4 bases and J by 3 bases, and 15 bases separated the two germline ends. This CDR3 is CASSSQVSSDTGELFF. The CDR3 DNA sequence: TGTGCCAGCAGTTCCCAAGTCTCTAGCGACACCGGGGAGCTGTTTTTT.

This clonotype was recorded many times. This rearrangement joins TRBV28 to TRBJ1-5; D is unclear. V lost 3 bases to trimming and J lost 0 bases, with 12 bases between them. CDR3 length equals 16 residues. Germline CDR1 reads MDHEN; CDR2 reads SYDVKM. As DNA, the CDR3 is TGTGCCAGCAGTTTCGGCGAGGTCTATAGCAATCAGCCCCAGCATTTT. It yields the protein CASSFGEVYSNQPQHF.

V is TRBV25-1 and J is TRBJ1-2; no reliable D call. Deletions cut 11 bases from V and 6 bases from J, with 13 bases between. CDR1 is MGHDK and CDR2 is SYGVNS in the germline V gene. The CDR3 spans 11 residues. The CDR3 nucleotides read TGTGCCGCCTCCTCTGGTAATGGCTACACCTTC. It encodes CAASSGNGYTF.

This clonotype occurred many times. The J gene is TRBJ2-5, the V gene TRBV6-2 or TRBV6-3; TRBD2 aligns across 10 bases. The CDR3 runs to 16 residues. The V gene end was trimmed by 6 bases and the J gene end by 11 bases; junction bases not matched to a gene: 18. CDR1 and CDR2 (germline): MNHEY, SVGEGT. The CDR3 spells CASSSTGTSAQKGQYF. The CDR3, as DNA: TGTGCCAGCAGCTCTACCGGGACTAGCGCCCAGAAGGGTCAGTACTTC.

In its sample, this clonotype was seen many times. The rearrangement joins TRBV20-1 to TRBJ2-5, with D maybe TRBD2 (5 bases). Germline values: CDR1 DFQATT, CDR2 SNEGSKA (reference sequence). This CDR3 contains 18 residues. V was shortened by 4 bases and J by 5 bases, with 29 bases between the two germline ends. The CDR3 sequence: CSATPFGGRLESVETQYF. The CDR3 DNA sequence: TGCAGTGCTACCCCTTTCGGAGGCCGTCTCGAATCGGTGGAGACCCAGTACTTC.

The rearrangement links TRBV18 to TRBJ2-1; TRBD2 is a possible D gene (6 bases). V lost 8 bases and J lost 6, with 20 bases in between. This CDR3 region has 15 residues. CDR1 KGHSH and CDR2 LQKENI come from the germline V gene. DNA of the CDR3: TGTGCCAGCCCCCTAAGGGGTAATAGCGGCAATGAGCAGTTCTTC. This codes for CASPLRGNSGNEQFF.

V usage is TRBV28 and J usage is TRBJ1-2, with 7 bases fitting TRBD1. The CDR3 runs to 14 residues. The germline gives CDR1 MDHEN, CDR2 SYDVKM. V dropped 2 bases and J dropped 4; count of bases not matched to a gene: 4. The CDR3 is CASSLMTGTYGYTF. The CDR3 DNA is TGTGCCAGCAGTTTAATGACAGGGACCTATGGCTACACCTTC.

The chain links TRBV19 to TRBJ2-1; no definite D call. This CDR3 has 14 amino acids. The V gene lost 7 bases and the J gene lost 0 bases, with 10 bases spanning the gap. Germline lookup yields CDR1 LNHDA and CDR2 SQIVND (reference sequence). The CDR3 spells CASKNDPSYNEQFF. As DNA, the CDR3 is TGTGCCAGTAAAAACGACCCCTCCTACAATGAGCAGTTCTTC.